The 21 T cell receptor beta chains given below trace back to one sample, sequenced in a study of cytomegalovirus exposure and HLA in healthy donors. PCR involved 60 Vbeta and 13 Jbeta primers. Profiling relied on immunoSEQ multiplex PCR, and the TCRdb table lists in-frame clones only, not all of them. The profile shows about 140,000 clones, about four fifths of them singletons. Sequenced sample: PBMCs. All receptors derive from a man aged 30 to 39 in good health and CMV-seronegative.

The CDR3 region is CASSLSGQGLSGANVLTF. CDR3 sequence (DNA): TGTGCCAGCAGTTTATCGGGACAGGGTCTCTCTGGGGCCAACGTCCTGACTTTC. The rearrangement uses TRBV27 and TRBJ2-6; TRBD1 matches 9 bases. Trimming at V came to 0 bases and at J to 0 bases, leaving 3 bases not matched to a gene. Germline CDR1 is MNHEY and CDR2 is SMNVEV (reference sequence). The CDR3 is 18 residues long.

The chain carries TRBV28 and TRBJ1-4; 9 bases match TRBD1. Germline assignment: CDR1 MDHEN and CDR2 SYDVKM. The J segment lost 8 bases and the V segment lost 6 bases, leaving 7 bases of the junction unmatched. The CDR3 spans 14 residues. CDR3 residues: CASRTTGGGEKLFF. The CDR3 bases are TGTGCCAGCAGAACGACAGGGGGTGGCGAAAAACTGTTTTTT.

The gene calls are TRBV28 and TRBJ2-7; a possible D gene is TRBD2 (6 bases). This CDR3 has 16 amino acids. Germline CDR1 and CDR2: MDHEN and SYDVKM. V lost 7 bases and J 1 base, leaving 20 bases between the germline ends. CDR3 residues: CASTDGRGLRSYEQYF. DNA for the CDR3: TGTGCCAGCACCGACGGGCGGGGATTAAGGTCCTACGAGCAGTACTTC.

The chain has TRBV27 and TRBJ1-2, with 11 nucleotides matching TRBD1. The CDR3 loop spans 15 amino acids. The germline V gene encodes CDR1 MNHEY and CDR2 SMNVEV (reference sequence). Losses at the gene ends were 1 base for V and 9 bases for J; bases not matched to a gene: 7. CDR3 loop: CASSLLGQGEKSYTF. The DNA for the CDR3 is TGTGCCAGCAGTTTATTGGGACAGGGGGAAAAAAGCTACACCTTC.

This chain links TRBV4-1 with TRBJ2-2, with 8 bases matching TRBD1. Germline CDR1 reads MGHRA; CDR2 reads YSYEKL. The CDR3 has 16 residues. V was pared by 1 base and J by 6 bases, with 7 bases of the junction left unmatched. CDR3: CASSQGGTGLSGELFF. Here the CDR3 DNA reads TGCGCCAGCAGCCAAGGCGGGACAGGTCTGTCCGGGGAGCTGTTTTTT.

CDR3 protein: CASRPRGHGANVLTF. The CDR3 DNA is TGTGCCAGCAGACCCAGGGGGCATGGGGCCAACGTCCTGACTTTC. The J gene is TRBJ2-6, the V gene TRBV28, with TRBD1 matching 8 bases. CDR3 length equals 15 residues. The germline gives CDR1 MDHEN, CDR2 SYDVKM. The V segment lost 6 bases and the J segment 3 bases; nucleotides outside the gene matches: 4.

The rearrangement joins TRBV28 to TRBJ2-7; no clear D. V shed 2 bases and J shed 6 bases, with 23 bases lying between them. CDR3 size: 17 residues. The germline gives CDR1 MDHEN, CDR2 SYDVKM. The CDR3 loop reads CASSLRRLIKLKAEQYF. CDR3 in DNA: TGTGCCAGCAGTTTACGGAGACTGATAAAATTAAAGGCCGAGCAGTACTTC.

The J gene is TRBJ1-2, the V gene TRBV5-1; D gene unclear. The CDR3 covers 14 residues. Germline values: CDR1 SGHRS, CDR2 YFSETQ. Trimming removed 2 bases from V and 4 bases from J, with 12 bases in between. In nucleotides, the CDR3 is TGCGCCAGCAGCTTCGGGCAGGAGGGCTATGGCTACACCTTC. This gives the protein CASSFGQEGYGYTF.

The J gene is TRBJ2-3, the V gene TRBV5-4; possibly TRBD2 for D (6 bases). V was cut by 0 bases and J by 0 bases, with 11 bases left in between. The CDR3 length is 16 residues. Germline-derived CDR1 and CDR2 are SGHNT and YYREEE (reference sequence). CDR3 bases: TGTGCCAGCAGCTTGGAACGGGGGTCTAGCACAGATACGCAGTATTTT. Its protein is CASSLERGSSTDTQYF.

This chain joins TRBV15 and TRBJ2-3; no firm D call. V was cut by 3 bases and J by 0 bases, with 10 bases left in between. This CDR3 comprises 15 residues. Germline V CDR1 and CDR2: LNHNV, YYDKDF (reference sequence). The CDR3 bases are TGTGCCACCAGCAGTCCCAGGTCAAGCACAGATACGCAGTATTTT. Translated: CATSSPRSSTDTQYF.

The chain uses TRBV10-1 and TRBJ2-2, with TRBD1 as a possible D gene (6 bases). CDR1 and CDR2 from the germline V gene are WNHNN and SYGVQD (reference sequence). The ends were cut back, 7 bases at V and 6 bases at J, with 18 bases in the middle. This CDR3 contains 15 residues. CDR3 in DNA: TGCGCCAGCACCGGGACACCCAACGGAGCCGGGGAGCTGTTTTTT. This translates into CASTGTPNGAGELFF.

The J gene is TRBJ1-6, the V gene TRBV19; a possible D gene is TRBD1 (5 bases). V gave up 2 bases and J gave up 6 bases, with 11 bases separating them. The CDR3 sequence is 15 residues long. Germline V CDR1 and CDR2: LNHDA, SQIVND (reference sequence). The chain's CDR3 is CASSITQGGNSPLHF. The CDR3 region has the DNA TGTGCCAGTAGTATAACCCAGGGAGGTAATTCACCCCTCCACTTT.

This clone was recorded a few times. The rearrangement uses TRBV6-5 and TRBJ2-7; possible D gene TRBD1, 6 bases. Per germline, CDR1 MNHEY and CDR2 SVGAGI. The CDR3 length is 13 residues. Trimming shortened V by 4 bases and J by 3 bases, and 10 bases separated the two germline ends. The CDR3 DNA follows: TGTGCCAGCAGTTCAACAGGGTTCTACGAGCAGTACTTC. The encoded protein is CASSSTGFYEQYF.

The chain combines TRBV7-9 with TRBJ2-1, with 10 bases matching TRBD2. This CDR3 has 17 residues. Germline trimming cut 5 bases from V and 2 bases from J; bases unmatched to any gene: 9. The germline gives CDR1 SEHNR, CDR2 FQNEAQ (reference sequence). The CDR3 nucleotides are TGTGCCAGCAGCGTGGAACCGGGACTAGCGACCTACAATGAGCAGTTCTTC. This translates into CASSVEPGLATYNEQFF.

This chain joins TRBV6-1 and TRBJ2-2, with D maybe TRBD1 (6 bases). The germline CDR1 and CDR2 sequences are MNHNS and SASEGT. The CDR3 contains 16 residues. With 3 bases removed from V and 1 base from J, the gap between germline ends came to 12 bases. CDR3 in DNA: TGTGCCAGCAGTGATCTACCGGGACAGAACACCGGGGAGCTGTTTTTT. Translation: CASSDLPGQNTGELFF.

The chain uses TRBV28 and TRBJ1-5; a possible D gene is TRBD1 (6 bases). This CDR3 region has 17 residues. Germline CDR1 reads MDHEN; CDR2 reads SYDVKM. The ends were cut back, 4 bases at V and 4 bases at J, with 20 bases in the middle. CDR3 DNA: TGTGCCAGCAGTTACATTCCTACAGGGTATGGAAATCAGCCCCAGCATTTT. Translated, it gives CASSYIPTGYGNQPQHF.

CDR3 DNA sequence: TGTGCCTGGACCCAATGGGGCGGCGGTGAGCAGTTCTTC. It codes for CAWTQWGGGEQFF. This chain links TRBV30 with TRBJ2-1; tentatively, D is TRBD1 (5 bases). CDR1 is GTSNPN and CDR2 is SVGIG in the germline V gene (reference sequence). Trimming stripped 4 bases from V and 9 bases from J, with 16 bases between. This CDR3 comprises 13 residues.

The chain recombines TRBV5-1 with TRBJ2-3; 9 bases map to TRBD2. Germline loops: CDR1 SGHRS, CDR2 YFSETQ. Trimming took 0 bases from V and 7 from J; bases not matched to a gene: 9. There are 16 residues in the CDR3. The CDR3 here is CASSLVAGGPGNTQYF. CDR3 sequence (DNA): TGCGCCAGCAGCTTGGTCGCGGGAGGGCCTGGAAATACGCAGTATTTT.

This clone has just one count. The chain combines TRBV28 with TRBJ2-7; 7 bases map to TRBD1. Unmatched junction bases numbered 3, after V lost 5 bases and J lost 2 bases. Germline assignment: CDR1 MDHEN and CDR2 SYDVKM. This CDR3 region has 13 residues. The CDR3 loop reads CASSRQGPYEQYF. CDR3 nucleotide sequence: TGTGCCAGCAGTCGACAGGGCCCCTACGAGCAGTACTTC.

The chain links TRBV19 to TRBJ1-5, with D unclear. Germline CDR1 is LNHDA and CDR2 is SQIVND (reference sequence). This CDR3 spans 15 amino acids. V lost 6 bases, J lost 4 bases, and 16 bases lay in between. In DNA, the CDR3 is TGTGCCAGTAGCGGGGTGGGGTCCTCTAATCAGCCCCAGCATTTT. Translating gives CASSGVGSSNQPQHF.

V gene TRBV7-3 combines with J gene TRBJ2-2, with unresolved D. Per the germline V gene, CDR1 is SGHTA and CDR2 is FQGTGA. V shed 5 bases and J shed 5 bases, with 12 bases lying between them. The CDR3 covers 14 residues. CDR3 loop: CASSPGSPTGELFF. In nucleotides, the CDR3 is TGTGCCAGCAGCCCCGGTAGCCCGACCGGGGAGCTGTTTTTT.